This T cell receptor beta chain was captured in a study of radiotherapy plus CTLA-4 blockade in lung cancer. V lost 4 bases to trimming and J lost 3 bases, with 13 bases between them. The CDR3 spans 15 residues. Germline V gene data show CDR1 as MNHEY and CDR2 as SMNVEV (reference sequence). The protocol was immunoSEQ multiplex PCR, while the TCRdb copy is restricted to in-frame clones and leaves out a portion. The data contain 62,000 or so clones, around 80% of them singletons. The sequence derives from a human donor with non-small cell lung cancer who had a complete response to radiotherapy plus ipilimumab. The starting material was peripheral blood, obtained from a patient treated with radiotherapy plus ipilimumab. The J gene is TRBJ1-5, the V gene TRBV27; D not certain. CDR3: CASSSGRVNNQPQHF. The CDR3 DNA reads TGTGCCAGCAGTTCCGGGAGGGTGAACAATCAGCCCCAGCATTTT.